The T cell receptor beta chain described here comes from a study of naive and memory T cell subsets. Remarks on this clonotype: Its specificity is unknown.

CDR1 and CDR2 (germline): MNHEY, SVGAGI. The V and J ends lost 6 bases and 8 bases, in that order; junction bases with no gene match: 13. There are 14 residues in the CDR3. Two oligonucleotides, mixed equimolar, formed the beta constant-region primer covering TRBC1 and TRBC2. The ligated cDNA underwent four PCR rounds using SP2 and nested alpha and beta constant-region primers. MiXCR was run by TCRdb on the UMI-ligation and nested PCR reads, yielding one entry per CDR3 protein. Of about 140,000 distinct CDR3 sequences detected, 15% to 25% appear once; the ten largest clones hold about 0.6%. Study conclusions and caveats: In CD4 and CD8 cells, diversity dropped from naive through EMRA. Naive repertoires, especially CD8, held a few larger clonotypes, possibly memory cells re-expressing CD45RA.

The rearrangement joins TRBV6-5 to TRBJ2-7; 7 bases fit TRBD2. Sequencing input: naive CD8+ T cells from blood. The TCR sequence derives from a human donor in good health. CDR3 protein: CASRKAGTITKQYF. CDR3 sequence (DNA): TGTGCCAGCAGGAAAGCGGGGACGATTACGAAGCAGTACTTC.